The text below deals with one TCR beta chain. Its target is unknown. The length of the CDR3 is 17 residues. Germline lookup yields CDR1 SGHTA and CDR2 FQGNSA. The V end lost 4 bases, the J end lost 6 bases, and 22 bases lay between the germline ends. This sample is part of a study of T cell repertoires in cytomegalovirus infection. Study-wide background: CMV epitopes, recently identified HLA-C-restricted and well-studied HLA-B-restricted, were used. Through public TCR beta signatures, both CMV infection and matching HLA type were indicated. Study-wide findings and caveats: Carriers of CMV plus the relevant HLA were identified by cumulative public TCR beta family frequency. The study found HLA-C-restricted CMV-specific TCR beta clonotypes dominating the ex vivo response.

TCRdb analysed the reads with MiXCR anew, one entry per CDR3 protein. This sample has under 500,000 distinct CDR3 sequences, with approximately 40% found just once. V gene TRBV7-2 combines with J gene TRBJ2-1; D might be TRBD1 or TRBD2, each matching 5 bases. Sequenced here: cultured PBMCs, sampled from culture after CMV antigen stimulation. This clonotype was sampled from a human donor in good health (CMV status not recorded). Some clones in this sample may be carry-over from other donors' samples. The chain's CDR3 is CASSSSWGKVRANEQFF. CDR3 bases: TGTGCCAGCAGCTCGTCCTGGGGGAAAGTTAGGGCCAATGAGCAGTTCTTC.